This T cell receptor beta chain originates from a study of blood T cell repertoires in COVID-19. Trimming at V came to 2 bases and at J to 7 bases, leaving 5 bases not matched to a gene. Germline V gene sequence: CDR1 MNHEY, CDR2 SVGAGI. The CDR3 has 14 residues. Profiling relied on immunoSEQ multiplex PCR, and the TCRdb table lists in-frame clones only, not all of them. This table has tens of thousands of clones, about 89% appearing once. This receptor was taken from a human donor with acute or convalescent COVID-19. The donor label of this sample is uncertain. The sample was peripheral blood. The chain employs TRBV6-5 and TRBJ1-5; 7 nucleotides align to TRBD1. CDR3 coding DNA: TGTGCCAGCAGTTACGAGGGGGCCAGGCAGCCCCAGCATTTT. Encoded protein: CASSYEGARQPQHF.